This T cell receptor beta chain originates from a study of blood T cell repertoires in COVID-19. Here immunoSEQ multiplex PCR was the method, and the copy in TCRdb shows in-frame clones only, minus some. Seen here are about 220,000 clones, approximately 81% observed once, and the top ten hold about 20%. This CDR3 region has 12 residues. Trimming pared 6 bases from V and 4 bases from J, leaving 7 bases between. Germline V lookup: CDR1 LGHDT, CDR2 YNNKEL (reference sequence). The receptor was isolated from a man younger than 45 with active or convalescent COVID-19. The V and J genes are TRBV3-1 (or the pseudogene TRBV3-2) and TRBJ1-3; D is uncertain. Source material: peripheral blood. CDR3 amino acids: CASSIVGNTIYF. CDR3 in DNA: TGTGCCAGCAGTATCGTCGGAAACACCATATATTTT.